This TCR beta chain is drawn from a study of human T cells and chemical hapten exposure. Background on the study: The study patch tested 0.01% DPC on the upper back and read results at 6 days. Study results and caveats: No shift was seen in TCRs above 1 in 1000 frequency with DPC sensitization.

This clonotype was found a few times. Its antigen is not known. Time point: pre-sensitization, week 0. Stated treatment: therapeutic diphenylcyclopropenone sensitization with weekly scalp DPC. Total RNA was extracted from unfractionated whole blood. V trimming: 4 bases; J trimming: 4 bases; junction bases outside the gene matches: 10. CDR3 length: 15 amino acids. Germline loops: CDR1 SGHNT, CDR2 YYREEE (reference sequence). TCRdb independently ran MiXCR on the RACE reads; one entry per CDR3 protein. The sample holds approximately 320,000 distinct CDR3 sequences; approximately 5% are singletons and the top ten take about 8.2%.

The chain recombines TRBV5-4 with TRBJ2-5, with 7 bases that match TRBD1. This receptor was identified in a young woman with alopecia areata. Some clones in this sample may be carry-over from other donors' samples. The sample in question was whole blood, obtained in connection with sensitization to the hapten diphenylcyclopropenone (DPC). The CDR3: CASSLTPTGVETQYF. For the CDR3, the DNA is TGTGCCAGCAGCCTGACTCCTACAGGGGTAGAGACCCAGTACTTC.